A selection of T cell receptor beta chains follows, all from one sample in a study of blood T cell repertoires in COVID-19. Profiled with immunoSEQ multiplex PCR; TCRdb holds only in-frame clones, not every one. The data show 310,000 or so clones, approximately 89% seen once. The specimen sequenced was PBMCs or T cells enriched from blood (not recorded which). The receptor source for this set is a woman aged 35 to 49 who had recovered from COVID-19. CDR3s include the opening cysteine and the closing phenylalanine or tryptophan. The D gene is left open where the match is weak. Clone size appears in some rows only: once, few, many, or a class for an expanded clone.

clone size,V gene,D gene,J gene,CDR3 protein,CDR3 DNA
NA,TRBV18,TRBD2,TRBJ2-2,CASSPPSSGSSAGELFF,TGTGCCAGCTCACCACCGTCTAGCGGGAGTTCCGCCGGGGAGCTGTTTTTT
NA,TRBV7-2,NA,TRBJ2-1,CASCASMEPYNEQFF,TGTGCCAGCTGCGCCTCGATGGAGCCCTACAATGAGCAGTTCTTC
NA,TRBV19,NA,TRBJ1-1,CASSIDRFTEAFF,TGTGCCAGTAGTATCGACAGGTTCACTGAAGCTTTCTTT
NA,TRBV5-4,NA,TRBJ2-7,CASSLGLQSSYEQYF,TGTGCCAGCAGCTTGGGACTCCAGAGCTCCTACGAGCAGTACTTC
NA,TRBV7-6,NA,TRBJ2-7,CASSTKGQIPYEQYF,TGTGCCAGCAGCACCAAAGGACAGATTCCCTACGAGCAGTACTTC
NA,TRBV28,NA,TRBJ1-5,CASAGGGRAQHF,TGTGCCAGCGCCGGGGGGGGTCGAGCCCAGCATTTT
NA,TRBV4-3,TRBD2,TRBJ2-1,CASSQDSLAGAIRRNEQFF,TGCGCCAGCAGCCAAGATTCCCTAGCGGGAGCGATCCGTCGCAATGAGCAGTTCTTC
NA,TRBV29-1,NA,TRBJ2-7,CSVEGSSSYEQYF,TGCAGCGTCGAGGGCAGCAGCTCCTACGAGCAGTACTTC
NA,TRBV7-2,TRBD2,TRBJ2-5,CASSLQVAGGFPETQYF,TGTGCCAGCAGCTTGCAGGTAGCGGGAGGATTCCCAGAGACCCAGTACTTC
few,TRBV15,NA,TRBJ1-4,CATSREYGNEKLFF,TGTGCCACCAGCAGAGAGTACGGTAATGAAAAACTGTTTTTT
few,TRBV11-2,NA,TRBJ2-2,CASSLVSLARTGELFF,TGTGCCAGCAGCTTAGTCTCTCTAGCGCGCACCGGGGAGCTGTTTTTT
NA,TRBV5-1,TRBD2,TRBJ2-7,CASSQVAGTSYEQYF,TGCGCCAGCAGCCAGGTAGCGGGGACCTCCTACGAGCAGTACTTC
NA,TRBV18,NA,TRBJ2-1,CASSPPKGERYNEQFF,TGTGCCAGCTCACCACCCAAAGGGGAACGATACAATGAGCAGTTCTTC
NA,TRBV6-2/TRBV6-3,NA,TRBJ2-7,CASSAPPAGFSYEQYF,TGTGCCAGCAGTGCTCCACCCGCAGGGTTCTCCTACGAGCAGTACTTC
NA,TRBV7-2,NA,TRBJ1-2,CASSLALDRGGYTF,TGTGCCAGCAGCTTAGCGCTGGACAGAGGGGGCTACACCTTC
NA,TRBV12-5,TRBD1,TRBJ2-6,CASGPQGARANVLTF,TGTGCTAGTGGACCCCAGGGGGCTCGGGCCAACGTCCTGACTTTC
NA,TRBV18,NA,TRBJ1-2,CASSPSVEANYGYTF,TGTGCCAGCTCACCTTCGGTTGAGGCTAACTATGGCTACACCTTC
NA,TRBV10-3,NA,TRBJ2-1,CAIGRSGVEQFF,TGTGCCATCGGCCGTTCGGGTGTTGAGCAGTTCTTC
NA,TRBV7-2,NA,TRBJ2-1,CASSAPTREQFF,TGTGCCAGCAGCGCCCCTACCCGTGAGCAGTTCTTC
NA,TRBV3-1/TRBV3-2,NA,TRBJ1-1,CASSQVSGGTEAFF,TGTGCCAGCAGCCAAGTGAGTGGAGGCACTGAAGCTTTCTTT
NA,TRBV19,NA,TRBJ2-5,CASSIRETQYF,TGTGCCAGTAGTATACGGGAGACCCAGTACTTC
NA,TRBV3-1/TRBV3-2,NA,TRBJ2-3,CASSQVLAGTDTQYF,TGTGCCAGCAGCCAAGTATTGGCGGGCACAGATACGCAGTATTTT
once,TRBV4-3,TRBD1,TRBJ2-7,CASSLDRGTYEQYF,TGCGCCAGCAGCCTAGACAGGGGCACCTACGAGCAGTACTTC
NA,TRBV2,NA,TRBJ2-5,CASRRSSPGLETQYF,TGTGCCAGCAGAAGGTCAAGCCCGGGGTTGGAGACCCAGTACTTC
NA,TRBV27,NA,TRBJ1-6,CASSSLDRRLPLHF,TGTGCCAGCAGTTCCCTCGACAGGAGGCTGCCCCTCCACTTT
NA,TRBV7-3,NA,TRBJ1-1,CASSFKRATEAFF,TGTGCCAGCAGCTTTAAGAGGGCGACTGAAGCTTTCTTT